The 8 T cell receptor beta chains listed next were all sequenced from one sample in a study of CD8+CD57+ T cells in acquired aplastic anemia. Investigators profiled TCR beta VDJ and CDR3 from genomic DNA template. TCRdb processed the reads anew with MiXCR; each CDR3 protein has one entry. In the table there are a few hundred thousand distinct CDR3 sequences, about 80% of which are singletons. Individuals selected for sequencing had exhibited CD8+CD57+ cell expansion on flow cytometry. The sample comprised sorted CD4+, CD8+, or CD8+CD57+ T cells (not recorded which) from PBMCs. All receptors come from a human donor with aplastic anemia.

As concerns this clonotype: Compared with germline, one end of the junction differs, possibly owing to a read error. The genes are TRBV9 and TRBJ2-5, with D unresolved. CDR3 size: 14 residues. CDR1 SGDLS and CDR2 YYNGEE come from the germline V gene. CDR3 loop: CATSVGSDTQNFYF. CDR3 nucleotide sequence: TGTGCCACCAGCGTAGGCAGCGACACGCAGAATTTTTACTTC.

This clonotype came up once. Given the absence of the conserved phenylalanine or tryptophan at the CDR3 end, a read error is likely. The limits of the CDR3 on the DNA are not certain, so only TCRdb's listed CDR3 is given. The chain recombines TRBV2 with TRBJ2-1; no check of the table's D call, TRBD1, against the DNA was made. Germline CDR1 is SNHLY and CDR2 is FYNNEI. Counting both end residues, the CDR3 totals 16 amino acids. CDR3 region: CASGEGGGNGQDEQPL.

A remark on this clonotype: Because it lacks the conserved phenylalanine or tryptophan at the end, this CDR3 is likely a read error. Because the CDR3's place on the DNA is in doubt, the DNA is left out and the CDR3 is given as listed by TCRdb. The gene calls are TRBV7-8 and TRBJ2-1; TRBD1 is the table's D call and was not checked against the DNA. The CDR3 has 13 residues if both end residues are counted. The germline V gene has CDR1 SGHVS and CDR2 FQNEAQ. This CDR3 reads CASSVAGVPETQY.

For this clonotype: This likely comes from a read error, as the CDR3 has no conserved phenylalanine or tryptophan at its end. The DNA is left out, because the CDR3 cannot be placed on it with certainty; the CDR3 is given as TCRdb lists it. V and J are TRBV24-1 and TRBJ2-3; TRBD1 is the table's D call, not checked against the DNA. Germline CDR1 KGHDR, CDR2 SFDVKD. The CDR3 has 13 residues if both end residues are counted. The CDR3 loop is CATGDGRTATSYS.

The chain recombines TRBV9 with TRBJ2-1; TRBD1 or TRBD2 may be the D gene (5 bases each). The germline V gene encodes CDR1 SGDLS and CDR2 YYNGEE. V lost 8 bases and J lost 13, with 28 bases in between. The CDR3 extends over 15 amino acids. The DNA of the CDR3 is TGTGCCAGTAGTGCCGACAGCGGCGCCTACAATTCACAGTTCTTC. Residues: CASSADSGAYNSQFF.

This clonotype has a count of ten or more. The rearrangement uses TRBV6-5 and TRBJ2-7; D could derive from TRBD1 or TRBD2 (5 bases each). With 0 bases removed from V and 0 bases from J, the gap between germline ends came to 9 bases. Germline V gene sequence: CDR1 MNHEY, CDR2 SVGAGI. The CDR3 consists of 15 residues. The CDR3 sequence: CASSYSAGSSYEQYF. CDR3 bases: TGTGCCAGCAGTTACTCGGCAGGGAGCTCCTACGAGCAGTACTTC.

Regarding this clonotype: As the CDR3 is not closed by the conserved phenylalanine or tryptophan, this likely results from a read error. The limits of the CDR3 on the DNA are not certain, so only TCRdb's listed CDR3 is given. V and J are TRBV7-8 and TRBJ2-2; no DNA check was done on the table's D call, TRBD1. The CDR3 spans 12 amino acids, including both terminal residues. CDR1 is SGHVS, CDR2 FQNEAQ, per germline. The CDR3 region is CASSLVRGDELH.

Worth noting for this clonotype: It is likely a read error, because the conserved phenylalanine at the end of the CDR3 is missing. The DNA is omitted, as the CDR3 cannot be located on it reliably, and the CDR3 follows TCRdb's listing. The CDR3: CASSSGVCGGTY. The chain combines TRBV7-9 with TRBJ1-2; TRBD1 is the table's D call, not checked against the DNA. 12 amino acids form the CDR3, both terminal residues included. Germline lookup yields CDR1 SEHNR and CDR2 FQNEAQ (reference sequence).